This T cell receptor beta chain is from a study of PD-1 blockade in classical Hodgkin lymphoma. In every patient, relapse followed autologous stem cell transplantation, while exposure to brentuximab vedotin differed. Thawed PBMCs were the source of CD4+ T cells, purified by magnetic negative selection. With 7 bases removed from V and 4 bases from J, the gap between germline ends came to 19 bases. The CDR3 totals 15 residues. Germline V CDR1 and CDR2: SNHLY, FYNNEI. Libraries were prepared by immunoSEQ multiplex PCR; TCRdb keeps only in-frame clonotypes and omits some of them. The sample shows about 4,100 clones, around 76% of them seen only once. This clone was observed a single time.

This chain uses TRBV2 with TRBJ1-1; no clear D gene. The sample in question was CD4+ T cells from blood, obtained at baseline. The receptor comes from a human donor with classical Hodgkin lymphoma. The CDR3 DNA is TGTGCCAGCATGAGGAATAGGGCTGGGAGCACTGAAGCTTTCTTT. Amino acid sequence: CASMRNRAGSTEAFF.